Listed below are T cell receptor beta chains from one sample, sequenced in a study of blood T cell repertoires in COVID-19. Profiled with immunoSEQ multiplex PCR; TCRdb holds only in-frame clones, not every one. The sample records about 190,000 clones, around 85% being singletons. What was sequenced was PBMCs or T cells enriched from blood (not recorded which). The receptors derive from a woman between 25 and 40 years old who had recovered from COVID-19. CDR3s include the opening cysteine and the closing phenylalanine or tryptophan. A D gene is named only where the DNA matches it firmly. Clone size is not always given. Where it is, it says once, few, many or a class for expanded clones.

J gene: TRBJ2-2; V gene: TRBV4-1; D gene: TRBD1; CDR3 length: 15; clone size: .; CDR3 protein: CASSQAQGATGELFF; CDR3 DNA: TGCGCCAGCAGCCAGGCGCAGGGGGCGACCGGGGAGCTGTTTTTT
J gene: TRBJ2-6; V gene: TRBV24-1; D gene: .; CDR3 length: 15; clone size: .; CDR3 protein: CATSESDSGANVLTF; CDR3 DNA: TGTGCCACCAGTGAGAGTGACTCTGGGGCCAACGTCCTGACTTTC
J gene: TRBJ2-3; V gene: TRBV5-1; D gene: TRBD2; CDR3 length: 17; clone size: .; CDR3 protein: CASSLAGTSGSSDTQYF; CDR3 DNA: TGCGCCAGCAGCTTGGCCGGGACTAGCGGGAGTTCAGATACGCAGTATTTT
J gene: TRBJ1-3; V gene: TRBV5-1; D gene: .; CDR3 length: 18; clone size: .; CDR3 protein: CASSLGTIGGKRGNTIYF; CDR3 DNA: TGCGCCAGCAGCTTGGGTACTATCGGCGGAAAGAGAGGAAACACCATATATTTT
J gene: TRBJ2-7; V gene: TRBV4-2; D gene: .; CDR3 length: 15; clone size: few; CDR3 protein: CASSQEAGSSYEQYF; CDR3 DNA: TGTGCCAGCAGCCAAGAAGCTGGGAGCTCCTACGAGCAGTACTTC
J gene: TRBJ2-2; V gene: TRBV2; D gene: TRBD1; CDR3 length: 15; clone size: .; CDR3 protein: CASEPGQGRTGELFF; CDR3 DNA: TGTGCCAGCGAGCCGGGACAGGGGAGAACCGGGGAGCTGTTTTTT
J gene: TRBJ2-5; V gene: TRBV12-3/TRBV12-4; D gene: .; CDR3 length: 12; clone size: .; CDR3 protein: CASSPQKGAQYF; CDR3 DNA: TGTGCCAGCAGTCCTCAGAAGGGAGCCCAGTACTTC
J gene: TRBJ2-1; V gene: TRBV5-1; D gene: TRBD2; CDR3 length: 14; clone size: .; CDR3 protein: CASSSTSGSHEQFF; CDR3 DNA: TGCGCCAGCAGCTCGACTAGCGGGAGCCATGAGCAGTTCTTC
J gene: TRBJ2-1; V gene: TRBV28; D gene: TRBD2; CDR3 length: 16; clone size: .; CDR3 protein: CASVGTSAYSYNEQFF; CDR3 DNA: TGTGCCAGCGTTGGGACTAGCGCTTACTCCTACAATGAGCAGTTCTTC
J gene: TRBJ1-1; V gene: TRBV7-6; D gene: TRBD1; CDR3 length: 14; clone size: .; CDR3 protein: CASSTWTGDTEAFF; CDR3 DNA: TGTGCCAGCAGCACCTGGACAGGGGACACTGAAGCTTTCTTT
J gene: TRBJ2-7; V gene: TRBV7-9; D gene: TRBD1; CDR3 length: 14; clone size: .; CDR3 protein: CASSPARDREEQYF; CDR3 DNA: TGTGCCAGCAGCCCCGCGCGGGACAGGGAGGAGCAGTACTTC
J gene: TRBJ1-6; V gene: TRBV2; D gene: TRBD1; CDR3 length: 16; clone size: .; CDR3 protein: CASSIVLGQSNSPLHF; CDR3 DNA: TGTGCCAGCAGTATTGTGTTGGGACAGAGTAATTCACCCCTCCACTTT
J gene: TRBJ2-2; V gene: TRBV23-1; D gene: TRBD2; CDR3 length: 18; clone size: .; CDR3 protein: CASSPPGGLAGRTGELFF; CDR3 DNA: TGCGCCAGCAGTCCCCCGGGGGGGCTAGCGGGACGCACCGGGGAGCTGTTTTTT
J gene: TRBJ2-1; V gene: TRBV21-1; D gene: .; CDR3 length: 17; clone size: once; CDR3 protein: CASKAGEGLRDHNEQFF; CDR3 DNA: TGTGCCAGCAAAGCGGGAGAGGGACTCCGAGACCACAATGAGCAGTTCTTC
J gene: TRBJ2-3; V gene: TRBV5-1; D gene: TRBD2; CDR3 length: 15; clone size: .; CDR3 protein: CASSFSGRHTDTQYF; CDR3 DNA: TGCGCCAGCAGCTTTAGCGGGCGACACACAGATACGCAGTATTTT
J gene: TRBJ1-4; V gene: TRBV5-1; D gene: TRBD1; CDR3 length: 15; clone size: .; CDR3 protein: CASSFFGGQNEKLFF; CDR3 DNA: TGCGCCAGCAGCTTCTTCGGGGGACAGAATGAAAAACTGTTTTTT
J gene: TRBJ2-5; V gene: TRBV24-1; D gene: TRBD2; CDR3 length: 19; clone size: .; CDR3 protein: CATSDPASGGTTHQETQYF; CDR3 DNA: TGTGCCACCAGTGACCCCGCTAGCGGGGGGACCACGCACCAAGAGACCCAGTACTTC
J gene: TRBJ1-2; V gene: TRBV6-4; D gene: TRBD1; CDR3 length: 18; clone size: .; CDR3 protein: CASRAEVRAGGNDYGYTF; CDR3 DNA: TGTGCCAGCAGAGCCGAAGTTAGAGCAGGGGGCAACGACTATGGCTACACCTTC
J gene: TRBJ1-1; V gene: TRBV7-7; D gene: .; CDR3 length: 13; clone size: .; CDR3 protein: CASSLGQNTEAFF; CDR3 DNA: TGTGCTAGCAGCCTAGGACAGAACACTGAAGCTTTCTTT
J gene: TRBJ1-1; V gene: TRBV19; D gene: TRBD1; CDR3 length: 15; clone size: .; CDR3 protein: CASSRSGGLGTEAFF; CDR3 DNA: TGTGCCAGTAGTCGGTCAGGGGGTTTGGGCACTGAAGCTTTCTTT
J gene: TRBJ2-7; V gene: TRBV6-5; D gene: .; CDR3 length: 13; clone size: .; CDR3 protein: CASGGHGAYEQYF; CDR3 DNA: TGTGCCAGCGGGGGACACGGAGCCTACGAGCAGTACTTC
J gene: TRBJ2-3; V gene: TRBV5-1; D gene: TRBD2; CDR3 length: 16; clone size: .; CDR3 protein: CASSHSGGAPPDTQYF; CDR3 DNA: TGCGCCAGCAGCCACAGCGGGGGGGCTCCCCCAGATACGCAGTATTTT
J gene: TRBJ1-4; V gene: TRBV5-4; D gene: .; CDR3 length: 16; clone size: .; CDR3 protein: CASSTNRDIVNEKLFF; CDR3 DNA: TGTGCCAGCAGCACAAACAGGGATATTGTTAATGAAAAACTGTTTTTT
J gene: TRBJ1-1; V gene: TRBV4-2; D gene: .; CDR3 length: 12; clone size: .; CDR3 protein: CASSQDPTEAFF; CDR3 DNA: TGTGCCAGCAGCCAAGATCCGACTGAAGCTTTCTTT
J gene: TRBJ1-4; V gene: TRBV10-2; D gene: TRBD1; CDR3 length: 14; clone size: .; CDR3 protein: CASRDNRGPEKLFF; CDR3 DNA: TGCGCCAGCAGAGATAACAGGGGCCCTGAAAAACTGTTTTTT
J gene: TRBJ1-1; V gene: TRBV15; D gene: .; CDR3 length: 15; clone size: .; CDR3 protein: CATSRDNRVNTEAFF; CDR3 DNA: TGTGCCACCAGCAGAGATAACAGGGTGAACACTGAAGCTTTCTTT
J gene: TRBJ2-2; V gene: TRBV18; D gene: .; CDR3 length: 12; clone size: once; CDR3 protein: CASSSGTGELFF; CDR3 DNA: TGTGCCAGTTCCTCCGGGACCGGGGAGCTGTTTTTT
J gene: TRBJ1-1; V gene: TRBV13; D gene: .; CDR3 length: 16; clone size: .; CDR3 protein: CASSHRSRRISTEAFF; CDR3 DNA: TGTGCCAGCAGCCATCGTTCGCGGCGGATAAGCACTGAAGCTTTCTTT
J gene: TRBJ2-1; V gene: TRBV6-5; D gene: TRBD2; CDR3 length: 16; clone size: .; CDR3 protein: CASSSRTSPAYNEQFF; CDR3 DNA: TGTGCCAGCAGTTCTCGGACTAGCCCGGCATACAATGAGCAGTTCTTC
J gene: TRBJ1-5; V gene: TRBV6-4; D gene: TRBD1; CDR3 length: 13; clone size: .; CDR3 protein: CASSPDRGQPQHF; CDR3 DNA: TGTGCCAGCAGTCCGGACAGGGGGCAGCCCCAGCATTTT
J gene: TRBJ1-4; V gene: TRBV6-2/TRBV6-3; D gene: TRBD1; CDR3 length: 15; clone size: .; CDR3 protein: CASSYEDRVYEKLFF; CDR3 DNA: TGTGCCAGCAGTTACGAAGACAGGGTCTACGAAAAACTGTTTTTT